These 21 T cell receptor beta chains were all obtained from the same sample, sequenced in a study of cytomegalovirus exposure and HLA in healthy donors. 13 Jbeta primers and 60 Vbeta primers were used for the PCR. TCRdb's copy holds only in-frame clones and misses some; the assay was immunoSEQ multiplex PCR. Seen here are tens of thousands of clones, approximately 81% observed once, and the top ten hold approximately 1.3%. Specimen: PBMCs. These receptors all come from a girl aged 2-9 years in good health and CMV-seropositive.

The chain links TRBV6-1 to TRBJ1-3; 10 nucleotides agree with TRBD1. V trimming: 4 bases; J trimming: 2 bases; junction bases outside the gene matches: 8. Germline V gene lookup returns CDR1 MNHNS and CDR2 SASEGT. The CDR3 is 17 residues long. The CDR3 is CASSGKGTGATGNTIYF. Here the CDR3 DNA reads TGTGCCAGCAGTGGAAAAGGGACAGGGGCTACTGGAAACACCATATATTTT.

This chain joins TRBV18 and TRBJ1-1, with TRBD1 matching over 8 bases. Germline V gives CDR1 KGHSH, CDR2 LQKENI. CDR3 length: 17 amino acids. V was clipped by 2 bases and J by 3 bases; unmatched bases: 11. The DNA for the CDR3 is TGTGCCAGCTCACCATACCATTCAGGACAGGGCGACACTGAAGCTTTCTTT. Residues: CASSPYHSGQGDTEAFF. Combining the CDR3 with reference TRBV18 and TRBJ1-1 gives the whole variable domain NAGVMQNPRHLVRRRGQEARLRCSPMKGHSHVYWYRQLPEEGLKFMVYLQKENIIDESGMPKERFSAEFPKEGPSILRIQQVVRGDSAAYFCASSPYHSGQGDTEAFFGQGTRLTVV.

This clone was detected a few times. The chain couples TRBV4-3 to TRBJ1-1; unclear D gene. The V end lost 0 bases, the J end lost 11 bases, and 10 bases lay between the germline ends. Germline V CDR1 and CDR2: LGHNA, YSLEER. This CDR3 is 12 amino acids long. For the CDR3, the DNA is TGCGCCAGCAGCCAAGACGGCGGCGGGGCTTTCTTT. This translates into CASSQDGGGAFF.

The chain couples TRBV9 to TRBJ2-7, with D possibly TRBD2 on 5 matching bases. Germline V CDR1 and CDR2: SGDLS, YYNGEE. The CDR3 extends over 14 amino acids. With 2 bases removed from V and 1 base from J, the gap between germline ends came to 10 bases. CDR3 nucleotides: TGTGCCAGCAGCGTCGGACGGGAATCCTACGAGCAGTACTTC. Translation gives CASSVGRESYEQYF.

J is TRBJ2-2 and V is TRBV4-1; perhaps TRBD1 as D (5 bases). Per the germline V gene, CDR1 is MGHRA and CDR2 is YSYEKL. The V end was cut by 4 bases, the J end by 3 bases, with 12 bases between. The CDR3 spans 15 residues. The CDR3 bases are TGCGCCAGCAGCCCCCAGGGCTTCGACACCGGGGAGCTGTTTTTT. Its translation is CASSPQGFDTGELFF.

This clone was seen only once. The genes are TRBV9 and TRBJ2-1; 11 positions match TRBD2. CDR3 length equals 17 residues. Looked up from germline, CDR1 is SGDLS and CDR2 is YYNGEE. The trim removed 5 bases at V and 7 bases at J, leaving 14 bases unmatched. The CDR3 DNA follows: TGTGCCAGCAGTTCTTCCGGGACTAGCGGTCACAGAAATGAGCAGTTCTTC. Its protein product is CASSSSGTSGHRNEQFF. Variable domain in full (rest from reference TRBV9 and TRBJ2-1): DSGVTQTPKHLITATGQRVTLRCSPRSGDLSVYWYQQSLDQGLQFLIQYYNGEERAKGNILERFSAQQFPDLHSELNLSSLELGDSALYFCASSSSGTSGHRNEQFFGPGTRLTVL.

V and J are TRBV15 and TRBJ1-1; D may be TRBD1 (5 bases). CDR3 size: 12 residues. V dropped 0 bases and J dropped 8 bases, with 7 bases sitting between them. From germline, CDR1 is LNHNV and CDR2 YYDKDF (reference sequence). CDR3: CATSRDREEAFF. In nucleotides, the CDR3 is TGTGCCACCAGCAGAGACAGGGAAGAAGCTTTCTTT.

The chain has TRBV7-2 and TRBJ2-1; 11 positions match TRBD2. The CDR3 contains 16 residues. Trimming removed 0 bases from V and 8 bases from J; junction bases left unmatched: 6. Germline V gives CDR1 SGHTA, CDR2 FQGNSA. The CDR3 is CASSLAISGRAHEQFF. The CDR3 DNA follows: TGTGCCAGCAGCTTAGCGATTAGCGGGAGGGCCCATGAGCAGTTCTTC.

V usage is TRBV5-1 and J usage is TRBJ2-3, with 7 bases identical to TRBD2. Germline loops: CDR1 SGHRS, CDR2 YFSETQ. Unmatched junction bases numbered 4, after V lost 3 bases and J lost 0 bases. This CDR3 spans 15 amino acids. CDR3 coding DNA: TGCGCCAGCAGCTCCCGGACTAGTAGCACAGATACGCAGTATTTT. Its protein is CASSSRTSSTDTQYF.

J is TRBJ2-1 and V is TRBV6-5, with D possibly matching TRBD2 (5 bases). The V end was cut by 3 bases, the J end by 10 bases, with 19 bases between. This CDR3 comprises 15 residues. Per the germline V gene, CDR1 is MNHEY and CDR2 is SVGAGI. CDR3 DNA sequence: TGTGCCAGCAGTTATTTGCAAACTAGGTTCAAGGAGCAGTTCTTC. It encodes CASSYLQTRFKEQFF.

This clone is a singleton in its sample. This sequence joins TRBV29-1 and TRBJ1-1, with D tentatively TRBD1 (5 bases). Germline V gene sequence: CDR1 SQVTM, CDR2 ANQGSEA. V was cut by 7 bases and J by 7 bases, with 16 bases left in between. CDR3 length: 12 amino acids. CDR3 in amino acids: CSATGGANEAFF. CDR3 nucleotide sequence: TGCAGCGCCACCGGCGGGGCAAATGAAGCTTTCTTT.

This CDR3 reads CASSFQRGSSYNEQFF. The CDR3 DNA reads as TGTGCCAGCAGTTTCCAGCGGGGGTCCTCCTACAATGAGCAGTTCTTC. The chain recombines TRBV28 with TRBJ2-1; 8 positions match TRBD2. CDR1 and CDR2 (germline): MDHEN, SYDVKM. J lost 0 bases, V lost 3 bases, and 4 bases had no gene match. CDR3 length: 16 residues.

This chain uses TRBV6-5 with TRBJ2-7; 9 nucleotides align to TRBD2. The CDR3 is 15 amino acids. Germline CDR1 MNHEY, CDR2 SVGAGI. The V gene end was trimmed by 5 bases and the J gene end by 6 bases; junction bases not matched to a gene: 11. The CDR3 region has the DNA TGTGCCAGCAGTGGATCTAGCGGGGTGAGCGGCGAGCAGTACTTC. Its translation is CASSGSSGVSGEQYF.

The gene calls are TRBV19 and TRBJ1-1; D is undetermined. This CDR3 comprises 14 residues. Germline lookup yields CDR1 LNHDA and CDR2 SQIVND (reference sequence). V lost 1 base and J lost 7, with 13 bases in between. The CDR3 region has the DNA TGTGCCAGTAGTATAGTTCGAGGGTCGGGTGAAGCTTTCTTT. Residues: CASSIVRGSGEAFF.

The gene calls are TRBV2 and TRBJ1-5; the match to TRBD1 covers 7 bases. Germline V gene sequence: CDR1 SNHLY, CDR2 FYNNEI. V shed 3 bases, J shed 7 bases, and the junction held 6 bases outside the gene matches. CDR3 length: 14 residues. The CDR3 DNA follows: TGTGCCAGCAGTGAGGTGACAGGGCAGCAGCCCCAGCATTTT. Translated: CASSEVTGQQPQHF.

The chain couples TRBV18 to TRBJ2-3, with D possibly matching TRBD2 (6 bases). The germline gives CDR1 KGHSH, CDR2 LQKENI. The CDR3 has 15 amino acids. V was pared by 1 base and J by 0 bases, with 8 bases between. The CDR3 bases are TGTGCCAGCTCACCACGACGGGAGAGCACAGATACGCAGTATTTT. This gives the protein CASSPRRESTDTQYF.

The sample holds one count of this clone. The chain links TRBV5-1 to TRBJ1-5; the D gene is possibly TRBD1 (5 bases). The CDR3 loop spans 16 amino acids. Looked up from germline, CDR1 is SGHRS and CDR2 is YFSETQ. The V end was cut by 0 bases, the J end by 0 bases, with 10 bases between. The CDR3 DNA reads as TGCGCCAGCAGCTTGGGACAGTTACCTAGCAATCAGCCCCAGCATTTT. As protein: CASSLGQLPSNQPQHF.

The chain is built from TRBV28 and TRBJ1-4; 7 bases are a match to TRBD1. The ends lost 2 bases at V and 8 bases at J; junction bases unmatched: 2. Germline CDR1 MDHEN, CDR2 SYDVKM. The CDR3 spans 13 residues. The CDR3 nucleotides are TGTGCCAGCAGTTTAGGGACAGAGGAAAAACTGTTTTTT. It codes for CASSLGTEEKLFF.

V is TRBV11-2 and J is TRBJ1-1, with D tentatively TRBD1 (5 bases). The ends were cut back, 5 bases at V and 4 bases at J, with 14 bases in the middle. The V gene's germline CDR1 is SGHAT and CDR2 FQNNGV. The CDR3 length is 14 residues. Here the CDR3 reads CASSTTRAATEAFF. The CDR3 DNA sequence: TGTGCCAGCAGCACGACCAGGGCGGCCACTGAAGCTTTCTTT.

This CDR3 reads CASSSGWTGLSYGYTF. CDR3 bases: TGCGCCAGCAGTTCTGGGTGGACAGGGTTATCCTATGGCTACACCTTC. The chain employs TRBV5-1 and TRBJ1-2; TRBD1 matches 8 bases. This CDR3 has 16 amino acids. Losses at the gene ends were 5 bases for V and 4 bases for J; bases not matched to a gene: 13. The germline gives CDR1 SGHRS, CDR2 YFSETQ.

The chain links TRBV28 to TRBJ1-2; 8 nucleotides match TRBD1. CDR1 MDHEN and CDR2 SYDVKM come from the germline V gene. V lost 5 bases, J lost 8 bases, and 7 bases stayed unmatched. The CDR3 spans 13 residues. CDR3 sequence reads: CASSPPGGYGYTF. CDR3 DNA sequence: TGTGCCAGCAGTCCCCCAGGGGGCTACGGCTACACCTTC.